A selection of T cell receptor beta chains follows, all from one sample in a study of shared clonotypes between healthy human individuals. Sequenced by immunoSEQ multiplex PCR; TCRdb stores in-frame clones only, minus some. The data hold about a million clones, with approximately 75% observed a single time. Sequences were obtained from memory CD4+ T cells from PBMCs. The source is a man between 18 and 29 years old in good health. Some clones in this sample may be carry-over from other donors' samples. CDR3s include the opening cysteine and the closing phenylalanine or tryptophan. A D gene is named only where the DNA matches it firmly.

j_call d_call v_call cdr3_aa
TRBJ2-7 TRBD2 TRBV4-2 CASSQAPASGSYEQYF
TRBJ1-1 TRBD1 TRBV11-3 CASSQGENTEAFF
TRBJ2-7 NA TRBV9 CASSAAGTNSYEQYF
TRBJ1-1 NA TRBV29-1 CSVDQFGGNTEAFF
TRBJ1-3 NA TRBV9 CASSVGGSGITLSGNTIYF
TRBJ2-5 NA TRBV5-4 CASSDARETLASGTQYF
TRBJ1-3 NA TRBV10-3 CASETDRMISGNTIYF
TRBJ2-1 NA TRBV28 CASSLPKGLLNEQFF
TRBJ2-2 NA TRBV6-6 CASSYYRVVTGELFF
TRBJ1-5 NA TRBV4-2 CASSQVRDGNQPQHF
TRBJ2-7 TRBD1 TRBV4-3 CASSQDYRGVDYEQYF
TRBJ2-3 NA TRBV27 CASKRTRTTDTQYF
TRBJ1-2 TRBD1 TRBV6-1 CASNPQGIATSYTF
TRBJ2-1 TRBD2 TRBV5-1 CASSLLGTSGNAGNEQFF
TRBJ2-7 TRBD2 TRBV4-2 CASSQLAGVGYEQYF
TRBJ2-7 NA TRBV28 CASSTGDREQYF
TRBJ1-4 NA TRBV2 CASSETTPRGEKLFF
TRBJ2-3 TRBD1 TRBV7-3 CASSPTGGGYADTQYF
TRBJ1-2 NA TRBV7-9 CASSLGVRNYGYTF
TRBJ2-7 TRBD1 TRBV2 CASGSTGGFREQYF
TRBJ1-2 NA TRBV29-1 CSVDPGYTF
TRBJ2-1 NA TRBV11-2 CASSAGSYNEQFF
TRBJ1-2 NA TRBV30 CALRPGPGYGYTF
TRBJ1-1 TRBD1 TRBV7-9 CASSLGGTVEAFF